This T cell receptor (beta chain) was observed in a study of blood T cell repertoires in COVID-19 (dated by TCRdb to the early 2020s). About the investigation overall: The collaborator samples originated in the United States, Italy and Spain and spanned the acute and convalescent phases of COVID-19. The material from the prospective study consisted of cDNA or gDNA derived from T cells, B-cell-depleted T cells, or PBMCs. The dataset comprised deeply sampled blood TCRbeta repertoires from subjects exposed to, actively infected with, or recovered from COVID-19. The repertoires were released in a freely available public database intended as a resource for research on the immune response to SARS-CoV-2. Samples came from the ongoing ImmuneRACE study (first 160 participants) plus 1,254 subjects from 6 global collaborators. A de-identified subject ID, COVID-19 status, age in years and sex were almost always included in the sample metadata. Where available, HLA class I and class II types were obtained from metadata supplied by the sample provider rather than from assay-based typing. Study-wide findings and limitations: The quantity of clinical and demographic metadata differed by source and by participant and was supplied without curation.

Participants in the prospective study were enrolled through a virtual design, were aged about 18 to 100 years, and lived in roughly 24 United States geographic areas. To assign participants to cohorts, the prospective study relied on clinical history that participants themselves reported in a screening survey and a study questionnaire. Mobile phlebotomists in the prospective study collected whole blood, serum and a nasopharyngeal or oropharyngeal swab from every participant. Participants in the prospective study had the option to provide additional blood draws and questionnaires over a roughly 2-month period. Before DNA extraction, blood samples from the prospective study were shipped at room temperature or frozen. TCRbeta CDR3 regions were amplified from genomic DNA by means of the immunoSEQ Assay, a bias-controlled multiplex PCR. The original pipeline was this. The number of nucleated cells in each sample was estimated from the amplification of reference gene primers within the assay. To quantify the absolute abundance of each unique TCRbeta CDR3 rearrangement, sequence reads were collapsed and filtered. For each sample, productive Simpson clonality was calculated as the square root of Simpson's diversity index across productive rearrangements. As stored in TCRdb, this immuneACCESS dataset retains in-frame rearrangements with V and J assigned. A fraction of the clones does not appear; measured against another copy, unresolved V genes explain less than half of the discrepancy, and the remainder lacks a known reason. The V and J calls and clone size come from that table; D and trimming were worked out from the DNA. Recorded for this sample are fewer than 250,000 clones; 87% of them occurred a single time. The leading ten clones occupy 2% to 3% of the sample.

Worth noting for this clone: Its antigen remains unidentified. Base qualities are not recorded, but no much larger clone differs from it by a single base.

From the germline V gene (reference sequence), CDR1 is LGHDT and CDR2 is YNNKEL. CDR3 length: 14 amino acids, cysteine to phenylalanine. Only the CDR3 region is kept as DNA, spanning 42 bases read in frame from base 1. The junction carries 15 bases between V and J, which are trimmed by 7 bases and 3 bases respectively. The source of this sequence is a woman in her 30s with acute COVID-19. Sequenced: PBMCs or T cells enriched from blood (not recorded which). The rearranged segments are TRBV3-1 (or the pseudogene TRBV3-2) and TRBJ1-2; TRBD1 might be the D gene, on 6 matching bases. This receptor carries the CDR3 CASTPSDSHYGYTF. The DNA is TGTGCCAGCACCCCTTCGGACAGTCACTATGGCTACACCTTC.